The clone carrying this T cell receptor beta chain was counted between two and nine times. These data are taken from a study of T cells after yellow fever vaccination. The CDR3 is 16 amino acids. Between the trimmed V and J ends, which lost 1 base and 1 base, there was a span of 10 bases. Germline CDR1 LGHNA, CDR2 YSLEER. UMIs and a universal primer site were added when TCR cDNA was made by 5'RACE template switching. MiXCR, applied by TCRdb to the 5' RACE reads, yields one record per CDR3 protein. The sample has some 320,000 distinct CDR3 sequences; around 10% are singletons. This sequence was found in a man between 18 and 29 years old who received the YFV17D yellow fever vaccine. This sequence joins TRBV4-3 and TRBJ2-2; D unclear. The sequencing used CD4+ T cells sorted from PBMCs, collected 45 days after the yellow fever booster vaccination. CDR3 DNA sequence: TGCGCCAGCAGCCAAGGAGTAGGGTTGAACACCGGGGAGCTGTTTTTT. Protein: CASSQGVGLNTGELFF.